A selection of T cell receptor beta chains follows, all from one sample in a study of cytomegalovirus exposure and HLA in healthy donors. Method: immunoSEQ multiplex PCR; TCRdb's copy keeps in-frame clones and lacks some. Counted here are some 150,000 clones, around 79% occurring once; the ten biggest clones make up 0.55% to 0.8%. Sequenced input: PBMCs. These receptors all stem from a male donor in good health and CMV-seronegative. Each CDR3 is given with its conserved first and last residue. D genes are given only for firm matches. Part of the rows lack a size; the others show once, few, many or a class for expanded clones.

v_gene	j_gene	abundance	d_gene	CDR3aa	CDR3nt
TRBV30	TRBJ2-5	NA	NA	CAWSDTFQETQYF	TGTGCCTGGAGTGACACATTTCAAGAGACCCAGTACTTC
TRBV12-5	TRBJ1-4	once	NA	CASGLVKAGGGEKLFF	TGTGCTAGTGGTTTGGTAAAGGCGGGAGGGGGTGAAAAACTGTTTTTT
TRBV7-3	TRBJ1-1	NA	NA	CASSLRGGLNTEAFF	TGTGCCAGCAGCTTAAGGGGGGGTTTGAACACTGAAGCTTTCTTT
TRBV11-3	TRBJ2-2	NA	NA	CASSLTTGGVELFF	TGTGCCAGCAGTCTTACGACGGGGGGCGTGGAGCTGTTTTTT
TRBV5-4	TRBJ2-7	NA	NA	CASSLGTLSSYEQYF	TGTGCCAGCAGCTTGGGGACTCTCAGCTCCTACGAGCAGTACTTC
TRBV7-2	TRBJ2-5	NA	TRBD2	CASSSTSGTETQYF	TGTGCCAGCAGCTCGACTAGCGGGACTGAGACCCAGTACTTC
TRBV29-1	TRBJ2-7	NA	NA	CSVGSGSGAYEQYF	TGCAGCGTTGGGAGCGGCAGTGGGGCCTACGAGCAGTACTTC
TRBV18	TRBJ1-5	NA	TRBD1	CASSLQGASNQPQHF	TGTGCCAGCTCCCTACAGGGGGCTAGCAATCAGCCCCAGCATTTT
TRBV27	TRBJ1-1	once	NA	CASSLQGSRTEAFF	TGTGCCAGCAGTCTCCAGGGCTCCCGCACTGAAGCTTTCTTT
TRBV4-2	TRBJ2-5	NA	NA	CASSQGLGLQETQYF	TGTGCCAGCAGCCAAGGACTAGGGCTCCAGGAGACCCAGTACTTC
TRBV2	TRBJ2-2	NA	NA	CASSADITGELFF	TGTGCCAGCAGCGCGGACATTACCGGGGAGCTGTTTTTT
TRBV9	TRBJ2-3	NA	NA	CASSVGPGYDTQYF	TGTGCCAGCAGCGTAGGACCGGGATACGATACGCAGTATTTT
TRBV7-9	TRBJ2-2	NA	NA	CASSFLQGAGELFF	TGTGCCAGCAGCTTTTTACAGGGCGCCGGGGAGCTGTTTTTT
TRBV25-1	TRBJ1-1	NA	TRBD1	CASSESRQGGTEAFF	TGTGCCAGCAGTGAATCCCGACAGGGGGGGACTGAAGCTTTCTTT
TRBV6-5	TRBJ1-6	NA	NA	CASSYSNRAGSSPLHF	TGTGCCAGCAGTTACTCGAATAGGGCGGGGTCTTCACCCCTCCACTTT
TRBV29-1	TRBJ2-3	NA	NA	CSSLQPTSTDTQYF	TGCAGCTCCCTACAGCCTACTAGCACAGATACGCAGTATTTT
TRBV9	TRBJ1-1	NA	NA	CASSVEAGLGTEAFF	TGTGCCAGCAGCGTAGAGGCAGGGCTGGGCACTGAAGCTTTCTTT
TRBV5-1	TRBJ2-3	NA	TRBD1	CASTRQGSTDTQYF	TGCGCCAGCACCAGACAGGGATCCACAGATACGCAGTATTTT
TRBV11-3	TRBJ2-7	NA	NA	CASSLVQGPYEQYF	TGTGCCAGCAGCTTAGTACAGGGTCCCTACGAGCAGTACTTC
TRBV6-6	TRBJ1-5	NA	TRBD1	CASSSPGTGINQPQHF	TGTGCCAGCAGTTCTCCCGGGACAGGCATCAATCAGCCCCAGCATTTT
TRBV5-1	TRBJ2-5	NA	TRBD2	CASSLRLAGGQGVETQYF	TGCGCCAGCAGCCTAAGACTAGCGGGGGGCCAAGGAGTAGAGACCCAGTACTTC
TRBV14	TRBJ2-7	NA	NA	CASSQGGDEQYF	TGTGCCAGCAGCCAAGGGGGGGACGAGCAGTACTTC
TRBV6-6	TRBJ2-2	few	NA	CASSYSTGELFF	TGTGCCAGCAGTTACTCGACTGGGGAGCTGTTTTTT
TRBV7-9	TRBJ2-3	NA	NA	CASSLAASYRASTDTQYF	TGTGCCAGCAGCTTAGCCGCTTCGTACAGGGCGAGCACAGATACGCAGTATTTT
TRBV19	TRBJ1-1	NA	NA	CASSIKGRATEAFF	TGTGCCAGTAGTATCAAGGGCAGGGCTACTGAAGCTTTCTTT
TRBV4-1	TRBJ1-4	NA	TRBD1	CASSGTGGSNEKLFF	TGCGCCAGCAGCGGGACAGGGGGCTCCAATGAAAAACTGTTTTTT
TRBV6-5	TRBJ2-1	once	NA	CASSEEGRWHEQFF	TGTGCCAGCAGTGAAGAGGGAAGATGGCATGAGCAGTTCTTC
TRBV6-4	TRBJ2-6	few	TRBD1	CASSDTDRSSGANVLTF	TGTGCCAGCAGTGACACGGACAGGAGCTCTGGGGCCAACGTCCTGACTTTC
TRBV12-5	TRBJ1-2	NA	NA	CASAPPTSANYGYTF	TGTGCTAGTGCCCCCCCCACATCAGCTAACTATGGCTACACCTTC
TRBV2	TRBJ2-4	NA	TRBD1	CASSEALTGDKNIQYF	TGTGCCAGCAGTGAAGCGCTGACAGGGGACAAAAACATTCAGTACTTC
TRBV5-1	TRBJ1-1	NA	TRBD1	CASSSPLSDRGPNTEAFF	TGCGCCAGCAGCTCACCTCTGAGTGACAGGGGCCCGAACACTGAAGCTTTCTTT
TRBV6-1	TRBJ1-4	NA	NA	CASSVQGNEKLFF	TGTGCCAGCAGTGTCCAGGGTAATGAAAAACTGTTTTTT
TRBV7-6	TRBJ1-2	once	NA	CASSLDTGIGYGYTF	TGTGCCAGCAGCTTAGATACAGGGATAGGGTATGGCTACACCTTC
TRBV5-1	TRBJ1-1	NA	TRBD1	CASKVGTGNTEAFF	TGCGCCAGCAAGGTCGGGACAGGGAACACTGAAGCTTTCTTT
TRBV15	TRBJ2-1	NA	TRBD2	CATSLRAGPYNEQFF	TGTGCCACCAGCTTGAGAGCGGGACCCTACAATGAGCAGTTCTTC
TRBV7-9	TRBJ1-1	once	TRBD1	CASRGNQGGTEAFF	TGTGCCAGCAGGGGGAATCAGGGGGGCACTGAAGCTTTCTTT
TRBV6-1	TRBJ2-5	NA	TRBD1	CASTLTGTGGETQYF	TGTGCCAGCACCCTAACGGGGACAGGGGGAGAGACCCAGTACTTC
TRBV2	TRBJ2-4	NA	TRBD1	CASSGNRGVDIQYF	TGTGCCAGCAGTGGGAACAGGGGGGTTGACATTCAGTACTTC
TRBV10-3	TRBJ2-5	NA	TRBD1	CAASPSATGGQETQYF	TGTGCCGCTTCCCCAAGCGCGACAGGGGGCCAAGAGACCCAGTACTTC
TRBV5-1	TRBJ2-1	NA	TRBD2	CASSMTSGGASEQFF	TGCGCCAGCAGCATGACTAGCGGGGGGGCTAGTGAGCAGTTCTTC
TRBV11-2	TRBJ1-1	NA	NA	CASSLATGRTEAFF	TGTGCCAGCAGTTTAGCTACAGGGCGAACTGAAGCTTTCTTT